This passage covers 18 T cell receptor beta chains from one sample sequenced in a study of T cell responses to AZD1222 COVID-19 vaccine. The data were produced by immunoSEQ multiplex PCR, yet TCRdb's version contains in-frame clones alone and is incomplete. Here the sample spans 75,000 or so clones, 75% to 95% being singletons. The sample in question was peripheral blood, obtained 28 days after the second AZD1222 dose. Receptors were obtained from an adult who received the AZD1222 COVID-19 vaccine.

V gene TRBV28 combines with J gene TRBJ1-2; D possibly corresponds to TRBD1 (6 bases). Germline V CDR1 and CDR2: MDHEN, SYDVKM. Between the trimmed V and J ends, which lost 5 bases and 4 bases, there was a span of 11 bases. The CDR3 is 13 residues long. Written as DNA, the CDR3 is TGTGCCAGCAGTCTTACAGGGACCTATGGCTACACCTTC. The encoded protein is CASSLTGTYGYTF.

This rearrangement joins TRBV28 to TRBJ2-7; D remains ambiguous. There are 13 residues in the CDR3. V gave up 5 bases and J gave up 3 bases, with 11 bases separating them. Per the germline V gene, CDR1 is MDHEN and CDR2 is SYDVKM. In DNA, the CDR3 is TGTGCCAGCAGTCTACCCCTAGACTACGAGCAGTACTTC. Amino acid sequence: CASSLPLDYEQYF.

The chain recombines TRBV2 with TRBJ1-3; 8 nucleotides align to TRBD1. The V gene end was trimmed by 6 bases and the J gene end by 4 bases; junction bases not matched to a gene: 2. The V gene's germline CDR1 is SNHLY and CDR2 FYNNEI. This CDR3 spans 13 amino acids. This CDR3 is CASSRQGGNTIYF. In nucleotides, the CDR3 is TGTGCCAGCAGCCGACAGGGGGGAAACACCATATATTTT.

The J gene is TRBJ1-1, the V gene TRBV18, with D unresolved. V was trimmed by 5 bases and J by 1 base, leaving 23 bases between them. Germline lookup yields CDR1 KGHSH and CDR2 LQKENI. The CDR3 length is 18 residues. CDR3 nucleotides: TGTGCCAGCTCATCTCTTCTCATATTCCAAACCCCGAACACTGAAGCTTTCTTT. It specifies CASSSLLIFQTPNTEAFF.

Written as DNA, the CDR3 is TGCGCCAGCAGCTTGGGCACCACAGATACGCAGTATTTT. Its protein product is CASSLGTTDTQYF. V is TRBV5-1 and J is TRBJ2-3; D unclear. Per germline, CDR1 SGHRS and CDR2 YFSETQ. CDR3 length equals 13 residues. Trimming took 0 bases from V and 2 from J, leaving 4 bases between them.

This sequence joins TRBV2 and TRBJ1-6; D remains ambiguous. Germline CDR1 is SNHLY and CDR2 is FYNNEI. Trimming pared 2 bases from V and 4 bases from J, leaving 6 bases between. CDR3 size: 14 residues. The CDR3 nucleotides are TGTGCCAGCAGTGAATCTGGATATAATTCACCCCTCCACTTT. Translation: CASSESGYNSPLHF.

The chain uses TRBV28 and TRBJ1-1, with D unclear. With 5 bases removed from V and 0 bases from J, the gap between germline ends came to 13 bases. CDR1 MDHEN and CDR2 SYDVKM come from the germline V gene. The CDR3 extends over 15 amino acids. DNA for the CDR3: TGTGCCAGCAGTGGGCAAGGTCAGATGAACACTGAAGCTTTCTTT. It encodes CASSGQGQMNTEAFF.

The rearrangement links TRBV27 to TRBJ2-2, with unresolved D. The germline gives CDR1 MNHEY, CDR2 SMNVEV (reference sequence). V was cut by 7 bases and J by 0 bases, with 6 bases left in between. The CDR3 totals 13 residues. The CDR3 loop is CASTDPNTGELFF. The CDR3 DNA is TGTGCCAGCACCGATCCGAACACCGGGGAGCTGTTTTTT.

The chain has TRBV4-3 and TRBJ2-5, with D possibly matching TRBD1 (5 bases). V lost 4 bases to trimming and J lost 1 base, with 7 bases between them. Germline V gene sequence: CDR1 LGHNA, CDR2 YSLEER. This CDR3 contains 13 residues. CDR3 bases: TGCGCCAGCAGCCCGACAGCCCAAGAGACCCAGTACTTC. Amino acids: CASSPTAQETQYF.

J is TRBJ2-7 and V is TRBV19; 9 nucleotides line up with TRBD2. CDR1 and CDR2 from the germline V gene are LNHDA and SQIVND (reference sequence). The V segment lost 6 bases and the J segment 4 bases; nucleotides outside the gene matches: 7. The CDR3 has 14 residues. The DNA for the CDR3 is TGTGCCAGTAGCGCTAGCGGGAATTTTTACGAGCAGTACTTC. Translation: CASSASGNFYEQYF.

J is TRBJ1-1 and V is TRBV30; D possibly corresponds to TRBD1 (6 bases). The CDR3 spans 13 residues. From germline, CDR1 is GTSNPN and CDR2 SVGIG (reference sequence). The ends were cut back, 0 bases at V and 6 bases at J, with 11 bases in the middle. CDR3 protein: CAWSVGGFAEAFF. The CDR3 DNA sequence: TGTGCCTGGAGTGTAGGGGGGTTCGCTGAAGCTTTCTTT.

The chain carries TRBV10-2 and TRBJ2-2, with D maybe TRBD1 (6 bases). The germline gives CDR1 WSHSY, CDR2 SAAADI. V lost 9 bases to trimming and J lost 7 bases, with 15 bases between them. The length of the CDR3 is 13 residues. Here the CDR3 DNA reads TGCGCCAGTAGAGACAGGTTCGACGGGGAGCTGTTTTTT. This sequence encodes CASRDRFDGELFF.

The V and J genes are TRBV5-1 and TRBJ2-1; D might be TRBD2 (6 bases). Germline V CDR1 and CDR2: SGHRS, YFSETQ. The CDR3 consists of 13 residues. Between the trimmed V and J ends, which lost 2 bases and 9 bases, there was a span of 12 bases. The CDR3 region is CASSLRREGEQFF. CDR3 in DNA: TGCGCCAGCAGCTTAAGGCGGGAAGGTGAGCAGTTCTTC.

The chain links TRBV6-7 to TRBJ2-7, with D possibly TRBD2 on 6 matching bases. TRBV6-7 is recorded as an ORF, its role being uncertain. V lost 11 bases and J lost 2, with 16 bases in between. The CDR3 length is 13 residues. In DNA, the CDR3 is TGTGCCCTCGGAAGGAGGGGCCCCTACGAGCAGTACTTC. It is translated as CALGRRGPYEQYF.

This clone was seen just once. CDR3 region: CATSRDLQGGTEAFF. The CDR3 coding sequence is TGTGCCACCAGCAGAGATTTACAGGGGGGCACTGAAGCTTTCTTT. This chain links TRBV15 with TRBJ1-1; 8 bases are shared with TRBD1. This CDR3 has 15 residues. After removal of 0 bases from V and 4 bases from J, the junction contained 4 bases not matched to a gene. Germline loops: CDR1 LNHNV, CDR2 YYDKDF (reference sequence). Full variable domain (missing parts from reference TRBV15 and TRBJ1-1): DAMVIQNPRYQVTQFGKPVTLSCSQTLNHNVMYWYQQKSSQAPKLLFHYYDKDFNNEADTPDNFQSRRPNTSFCFLDIRSPGLGDTAMYLCATSRDLQGGTEAFFGQGTRLTVV.

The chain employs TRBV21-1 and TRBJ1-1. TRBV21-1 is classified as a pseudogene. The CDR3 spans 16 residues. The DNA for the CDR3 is TGTGCCAGCAGCAAAGGTGTCAGGTATCCCCCGGGTGAAGCTTTCTTT. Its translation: CASSKGVRYPPGEAFF.

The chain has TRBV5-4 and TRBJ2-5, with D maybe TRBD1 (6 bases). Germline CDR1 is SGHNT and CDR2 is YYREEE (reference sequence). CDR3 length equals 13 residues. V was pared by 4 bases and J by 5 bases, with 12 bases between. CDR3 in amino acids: CASSPRGWETQYF. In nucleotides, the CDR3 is TGTGCCAGCAGCCCCAGGGGTTGGGAGACCCAGTACTTC.

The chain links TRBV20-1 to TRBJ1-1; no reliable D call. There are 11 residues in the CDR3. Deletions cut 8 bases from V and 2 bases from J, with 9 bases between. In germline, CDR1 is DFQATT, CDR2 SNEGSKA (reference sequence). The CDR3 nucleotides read TGCAGTTTGTTCGATAACACTGAAGCTTTCTTT. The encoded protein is CSLFDNTEAFF.